Described below is a single TCR beta chain sequence and its context. Its antigen remains unidentified. No much larger clonotype is one base removed from it; base qualities were not supplied. The data derive from a study of cytomegalovirus exposure and HLA in healthy donors (dated by TCRdb to about 2017). Turning to the overall study: According to an earlier analysis of 587 of the donors, some 180 million T cells yielded 100 million or so unique TCR beta sequences and roughly 280 Gb of sequence data. About 280 gigabases of sequencing data and around 88 million unique TCR sequences made up an early release that covered approximately 700 HLA-typed donors. Of the roughly 390 genotyped donors, about 84% fell in the genetic ancestry cluster associated with self-reported Caucasian donors. The study aimed to test whether signatures of past pathogen exposure could be identified by cataloging public T cell receptors. The T cell repertoires of several hundred subjects were profiled by immunosequencing and related to cytomegalovirus serostatus. In addition to the first cohort of 666 subjects, a separate validation cohort of approximately 120 different subjects was used. High-throughput TCR immunosequencing, statistical association of individual TCRs with disease status, and machine learning were combined to predict cytomegalovirus infection status. A later analysis re-examined previously published TCR beta repertoires from 500 to 700 donors and added high-resolution HLA genotyping to investigate patterns of TCR occurrence. The later analysis used no new phenotypic data to find candidate immune exposures, relying instead on TCR beta sequences and their occurrence across donors. An earlier analysis of 587 of the donors used high-throughput TCR beta sequencing to judge whether each TCR beta V gene segment behaved as functional or pseudogenic. Donor age, sex, ethnicity and CMV serostatus were collected together with the repertoire data. Genome-wide SNP genotypes for about 60% of the roughly 670 donors were used in a later genetic analysis, which treated that subset as a discovery cohort. All discovery cohort repertoires had been generated using a single sequencing platform. Class I and class II HLA loci were covered by the typing at four-digit resolution. The number of typed donors differed by locus: about 620-630 for A, B, C, DRB1 and DQB1; approximately 520 for DQA1; around 610 for DPA1; and roughly 450 for DPB1. About five DR-DQ haplotypes were handled as single units for association and clustering because linkage in the cohort was strong. Across around 400 genotyped donors of the cohort, an average of about 240,000 unique TCR beta nucleotide sequences per donor were sequenced, and roughly a sixth of those sequences were non-productive.

What the research found in general, with its limitations: In a later analysis, the rate of TCR association differed among HLA loci, with DRB1 alleles having the most associated TCRs and HLA-C alleles having the fewest. Some IMGT-functional V segments, including TRBV6-2 and TRBV6-3, could not be distinguished by the 87-base-pair reads and were therefore excluded. According to the authors, the approach could potentially be generalized to other disease states and immunological phenotypes. Most TCR sequences were observed very rarely across donors, whereas some public TCRs were present in many individuals. A group of highly shared sequence variants was considered likely to be a technical artifact of the sequencing pipeline. Immune exposure information for the cohort was limited to CMV serostatus. According to a later analysis, most CMV-associated TCR beta chains appeared to be HLA-restricted, and the HLA associations seemed to be driven largely by CMV exposure. A further reported finding was that TCR beta sequences accurately predicted the HLA-A and HLA-B alleles for most subjects in the first cohort. This cohort had only TCR beta chains sequenced, and the lack of alpha or paired-chain data limited which features could be detected. Assigning TCR associations to individual alleles was difficult when HLA alleles, especially DR and DQ, strongly co-occurred. Linkage disequilibrium might explain the correlated functional status among segregating V segments, but an unknown experimental factor could not be excluded. In an earlier analysis of approximately 600 of the donors, most TCR beta V segments were observed in productive rearrangements about 87% or about 30% of the time, broadly matching IMGT annotations. According to a later analysis, parvovirus B19, influenza, CMV and Epstein-Barr virus appeared linked to several top co-occurrence clusters. A later genetic analysis associated a missense DCLRE1C variant with V-gene and J-gene trimming of TCR beta chains, and an independent cohort replicated the association. Three of the identified cytomegalovirus-associated TCR beta chains were confirmed in vitro to be specific for cytomegalovirus antigens. The earlier analysis of some 540 of the donors excluded 15 to 20 rarely observed V segments, including chromosome 9 orphons, because counts were too low. Specific HLA alleles were associated with roughly 17,000 TCR beta sequences at a false discovery rate of 0.05 in a later analysis. In a later analysis, HLA-associated TCR beta chains were found to be more clonally expanded and to have lower generation probabilities than equally common non-associated chains. Presence/absence analyses assumed roughly uniform sequencing depth across donors, an assumption that may not hold. A later genetic analysis reported fewer N-insertions in productive TCRs among donors in an Asian-associated ancestry cluster than the roughly 620-donor mean. The study gave a list of over 150 TCR beta chains associated with cytomegalovirus. Cytomegalovirus status was reported to be diagnosed by the classifier with high specificity and sensitivity in both the original and validation cohorts. Because HLA typing was missing for some donors at each locus, association tests included only the typed subset.

The cohort was made up of roughly 670 healthy bone marrow donors. At the time of sampling, all cohort members were nominally healthy, though unrecorded immune exposures were likely present. The donor was CMV seronegative and was included in the group of around 320 seronegative cohort members. Every donor gave a peripheral blood sample, and the peripheral blood mononuclear cells from that sample were used for TCR beta sequencing. Genomic DNA extraction from the blood cell samples was performed with the Qiagen DNeasy Blood Extraction Kit. Libraries were constructed by the immunoSEQ multiplex PCR assay. For the multiplex PCR, a mixture combining 60 forward primers for TCR Vbeta segments and 13 reverse primers for TCR Jbeta segments was used. The CDR3 region of rearranged TCR beta genes was amplified from genomic DNA by a multiplex PCR assay. Amplified TCR beta libraries were sequenced as 87-base-pair reads on the Illumina HiSeq System. Under the source paper's analysis protocol: In a later analysis, approximately 74 million unique TCR beta chains were counted across the roughly 700 repertoires, and about 10 million of these chains were shared by at least two donors. To remove PCR and sequencing errors, raw reads were error-corrected and collapsed into unique sequences using a nearest-neighbor algorithm that merged closely related sequences. V, D and J gene segments were assigned by aligning CDR3 sequences to IMGT reference sequences. For a sequence to be retained, a match of at least six nucleotides was required to both a V gene segment and a J gene segment. A rearrangement was called productive if the CDR3 had no stop codons and remained in frame with V and J, and every other rearrangement was called non-productive. CDR3 was defined by IMGT convention, running from the second conserved V-encoded cysteine to the conserved J-encoded phenylalanine. Sequences without an unambiguous match to a single V gene segment were excluded from the earlier analysis of approximately 560 of the donors. An earlier analysis of under 750 of the donors called V segments functional above 56.7% productive rearrangements and segregating when the between-donor standard deviation exceeded 5%. A statistical classification framework was built to diagnose cytomegalovirus status from the catalog of TCR beta chain sequences. In a later analysis, V and J genes were assigned by comparing TCR nucleotide sequences against IMGT/GENE-DB human TR gene sequences. The TCRdist pipeline was used in a later analysis to assign CDR3 sequences and most-parsimonious VDJ recombination scenarios. In a later analysis, every TCR beta chain was defined by the combination of its CDR3 amino acid sequence and its V-gene family, and reads without a unique V-gene family were dropped. As a way to deal with suspected cross-contamination and a sequencing artifact, a later analysis dropped more than 500 nucleotide sequences that were highly shared and had low generation probability. In a later analysis, a clonal expansion index was calculated for each public chain from normalized within-repertoire ranks of inferred template counts. In a later analysis, generation probabilities were computed with a VDJ recombination model fitted to out-of-frame rearrangements, and the resulting probabilities were checked against IGoR. In a later analysis, TCR-TCR, TCR-HLA and TCR-CMV co-occurrence was scored with hypergeometric tests, and a repertoire-size bias correction was applied to TCR pairs. To estimate false discovery rates, a later analysis permuted the HLA or CMV assignments 20 times. In a later analysis, co-occurring TCRs were grouped with DBSCAN, and TCRdist sequence similarity was added when clustering was performed within HLA-allele-positive subsets. For co-occurrence clustering, repertoires with fewer than 30,000 or more than 120,000 public chains were excluded, along with about five repertoires with anomalous nucleotide sharing. The clones in this table, taken by TCRdb from immuneACCESS, are in-frame only. Not every clone is retained; where verified, under half of the shortfall comes from an unresolved V gene, and the cause of the rest is unknown. V, J and clone size are those of that table, while D and trimming were read from the DNA. The sample yields under 200,000 clones; approximately 80% were counted once. The top ten hold around 0.46% of the sample.

Per the germline V gene, SGHTA is the CDR1 and FQGNSA is the CDR2. Trimming at the junction amounts to 5 bases on V and 4 bases on J, and the germline ends lie 8 bases apart. Measured from the cysteine to the phenylalanine, the CDR3 is 12 residues long. The kept DNA is CDR3 alone, 36 bases in frame from the first base. The rearranged segments are TRBV7-2 and TRBJ1-2; matching of 6 bases hints at TRBD1 as the D gene. The clonotype originates from a woman between 50 and 59 years old in good health and CMV-seronegative. Sequencing input: PBMCs. The CDR3 reads CASSATGYGYTF. The DNA sequence reads TGTGCCAGCAGCGCGACAGGCTATGGCTACACCTTC.